This T cell receptor (beta chain) was sequenced during a study of OX40 agonist ivuxolimab in advanced cancers. Background on the study: As their treatment, patients were administered ivuxolimab, an agonistic anti-OX40 (CD134) antibody. Study-level points and caveats: Within 6 weeks, CD4+ and CD8+ blood T cells expanded clonally at 0.1 to 3.0 mg/kg.

As regards this clone: Antigen: not known.

This CDR3 has 15 amino acids. V lost 3 bases and J lost 6, with 17 bases in between. The germline CDR1 and CDR2 sequences are MGHDK and SYGVNS. This table comes from immunoSEQ multiplex PCR, and its TCRdb copy is limited to in-frame clones, with some not included. This sample has tens of thousands of clones; around 80% occur once, and the top ten carry about 1.5%. The sequencing here drew on CD4+ or CD8+ T cells sorted from blood, taken in a trial of the OX40 agonist ivuxolimab. The rearrangement links TRBV25-1 to TRBJ2-5; tentatively, D is TRBD1 or TRBD2 (5 bases each). The TCR comes from an adult with an advanced solid tumor such as melanoma, head and neck, liver or kidney cancer. CDR3 protein: CASSELGQGPQTQYF. As DNA, the CDR3 is TGTGCCAGCAGTGAGCTAGGGCAGGGACCGCAGACCCAGTACTTC.